This entry is about one T cell receptor (beta chain). As yet, its antigen is unknown. Using immunoSEQ multiplex PCR, the repertoire was profiled, and TCRdb retains in-frame clones only, with some absent. The sample has around 15,000 clones, approximately 92% seen once; the top ten hold about 7.4%. Described time point: inflamed ileum from the surgical specimen. This record belongs to a study of T cell repertoires in ileal Crohn's disease. Study information: Postoperative therapy was given to about half: about a dozen thiopurines, roughly 18 anti-TNF agents. Notes on the study in general: Compared with CD4 T cells, sorted CD8 cells carried more expanded clones.

Germline values: CDR1 MNHEY, CDR2 SVGAGI. The CDR3 spans 12 residues. V dropped 8 bases and J dropped 7 bases, with 14 bases sitting between them. This TCR was recovered from an adult with Crohn's disease. The rearrangement uses TRBV6-5 and TRBJ1-2, with a possible D match to TRBD1 (5 bases). Material for sequencing was ileal tissue. CDR3 protein: CASGGTLSGYTF. The CDR3 nucleotides read TGTGCCAGCGGGGGGACTCTCTCTGGCTACACCTTC.